This is a list of T cell receptor beta chains from one sample in a study of shared clonotypes between healthy human individuals. Assay used: immunoSEQ multiplex PCR; TCRdb lists only in-frame clones, some missing. The sample lists about 1,800,000 clones, around 96% occurring once. The sample was naive CD8+ T cells sorted from blood. The source of these receptors is a man between 18 and 35 years old in good health. Each CDR3 is given with its conserved first and last residue. Each record gives: J gene, V gene, CDR3 length, CDR3 protein.

j_call: TRBJ2-4; v_call: TRBV7-6; cdr3_length: 13; cdr3_aa: CASSPPGSPIQYF
j_call: TRBJ1-4; v_call: TRBV2; cdr3_length: 15; cdr3_aa: CASMGRGPGDEKLFF
j_call: TRBJ1-5; v_call: TRBV16; cdr3_length: 16; cdr3_aa: CASSQPGQGDHQPQHF
j_call: TRBJ2-5; v_call: TRBV29-1; cdr3_length: 11; cdr3_aa: CSVTGGETQYF
j_call: TRBJ1-3; v_call: TRBV7-9; cdr3_length: 15; cdr3_aa: CASSPWEGPGNTIYF
j_call: TRBJ1-1; v_call: TRBV10-1; cdr3_length: 13; cdr3_aa: CASKDPGDTEAFF
j_call: TRBJ1-6; v_call: TRBV6-5; cdr3_length: 15; cdr3_aa: CASSPGTQGNSPLHF
j_call: TRBJ1-2; v_call: TRBV2; cdr3_length: 17; cdr3_aa: CASSEAPPGRPNYGYTF
j_call: TRBJ2-5; v_call: TRBV7-8; cdr3_length: 15; cdr3_aa: CASSPVNGAQETQYF
j_call: TRBJ1-2; v_call: TRBV27; cdr3_length: 16; cdr3_aa: CASTTEPGQLYYGYTF
j_call: TRBJ2-3; v_call: TRBV9; cdr3_length: 16; cdr3_aa: CASSVGLAGGGDTQYF
j_call: TRBJ2-3; v_call: TRBV5-1; cdr3_length: 16; cdr3_aa: CASSFFLEGRADTQYF
j_call: TRBJ1-3; v_call: TRBV28; cdr3_length: 14; cdr3_aa: CASSFPSSGNTIYF
j_call: TRBJ2-5; v_call: TRBV20-1; cdr3_length: 11; cdr3_aa: CSADEKETQYF
j_call: TRBJ2-2; v_call: TRBV11-2; cdr3_length: 15; cdr3_aa: CASSLAGDRTGELFF
j_call: TRBJ2-3; v_call: TRBV27; cdr3_length: 14; cdr3_aa: CASSLNGLWDTQYF
j_call: TRBJ1-4; v_call: TRBV7-9; cdr3_length: 13; cdr3_aa: CASRTDAVGELFF
j_call: TRBJ2-7; v_call: TRBV27; cdr3_length: 14; cdr3_aa: CASSAGTSGDEQYF
j_call: TRBJ2-7; v_call: TRBV4-1; cdr3_length: 16; cdr3_aa: CASSQDSGQGRYEQYF
j_call: TRBJ2-7; v_call: TRBV18; cdr3_length: 15; cdr3_aa: CASSPPGHEIYEQYF
j_call: TRBJ1-1; v_call: TRBV6-5; cdr3_length: 13; cdr3_aa: CASSTGLGTEAFF
j_call: TRBJ2-5; v_call: TRBV13; cdr3_length: 14; cdr3_aa: CASSPPTGEETQYF
j_call: TRBJ1-1; v_call: TRBV2; cdr3_length: 14; cdr3_aa: CASNRGQVGTEAFF
j_call: TRBJ2-3; v_call: TRBV4-1; cdr3_length: 14; cdr3_aa: CASSPGQGKDTQYF
j_call: TRBJ1-1; v_call: TRBV11-2; cdr3_length: 15; cdr3_aa: CASSLSPVGQTEAFF
j_call: TRBJ1-1; v_call: TRBV7-8; cdr3_length: 13; cdr3_aa: CASSHWEGSEAFF
j_call: TRBJ1-2; v_call: TRBV4-1; cdr3_length: 14; cdr3_aa: CASSQVAHNDGYTF
j_call: TRBJ1-6; v_call: TRBV28; cdr3_length: 18; cdr3_aa: CASSFSIDRSSYNSPLHF
j_call: TRBJ2-7; v_call: TRBV7-6; cdr3_length: 14; cdr3_aa: CASSLAEWSYEQYF
j_call: TRBJ2-7; v_call: TRBV6-6; cdr3_length: 14; cdr3_aa: CASGLAGLSYEQYF
j_call: TRBJ2-7; v_call: TRBV5-5; cdr3_length: 15; cdr3_aa: CASSFLAPASYEQYF
j_call: TRBJ1-1; v_call: TRBV28; cdr3_length: 14; cdr3_aa: CASSLRGLNTEAFF
j_call: TRBJ1-3; v_call: TRBV27; cdr3_length: 14; cdr3_aa: CASSLSPNGNTIYF
j_call: TRBJ1-1; v_call: TRBV28; cdr3_length: 16; cdr3_aa: CASRTNRVTRGTEAFF
j_call: TRBJ2-1; v_call: TRBV27; cdr3_length: 13; cdr3_aa: CASKSSSSNEQFF
j_call: TRBJ1-1; v_call: TRBV27; cdr3_length: 14; cdr3_aa: CASSLSPRTAEAFF
j_call: TRBJ1-5; v_call: TRBV29-1; cdr3_length: 12; cdr3_aa: CSVQGGEEPQHF
j_call: TRBJ1-2; v_call: TRBV30; cdr3_length: 11; cdr3_aa: CAWSQGWGYTF
j_call: TRBJ1-1; v_call: TRBV7-9; cdr3_length: 15; cdr3_aa: CASSLAQGSYTEAFF
j_call: TRBJ1-5; v_call: TRBV6-1; cdr3_length: 15; cdr3_aa: CASGPYLNSNQPQHF
j_call: TRBJ2-7; v_call: TRBV6-1; cdr3_length: 15; cdr3_aa: CASSELGTYSYEQYF
j_call: TRBJ1-1; v_call: TRBV7-9; cdr3_length: 15; cdr3_aa: CASSLGTKRYTEAFF
j_call: TRBJ1-1; v_call: TRBV30; cdr3_length: 16; cdr3_aa: CAWSLGGRRMNTEAFF
j_call: TRBJ2-3; v_call: TRBV15; cdr3_length: 14; cdr3_aa: CATRGAGSTDTQYF
j_call: TRBJ2-2; v_call: TRBV10-1; cdr3_length: 14; cdr3_aa: CASSERGNTGELFF
j_call: TRBJ2-7; v_call: TRBV9; cdr3_length: 14; cdr3_aa: CASSVGRGSYEQYF
j_call: TRBJ2-2; v_call: TRBV5-4; cdr3_length: 9; cdr3_aa: CAPQPQLFF
j_call: TRBJ2-7; v_call: TRBV27; cdr3_length: 13; cdr3_aa: CASSMQGAGEQYF
j_call: TRBJ2-3; v_call: TRBV11-3; cdr3_length: 14; cdr3_aa: CASSPGSHPDTQYF